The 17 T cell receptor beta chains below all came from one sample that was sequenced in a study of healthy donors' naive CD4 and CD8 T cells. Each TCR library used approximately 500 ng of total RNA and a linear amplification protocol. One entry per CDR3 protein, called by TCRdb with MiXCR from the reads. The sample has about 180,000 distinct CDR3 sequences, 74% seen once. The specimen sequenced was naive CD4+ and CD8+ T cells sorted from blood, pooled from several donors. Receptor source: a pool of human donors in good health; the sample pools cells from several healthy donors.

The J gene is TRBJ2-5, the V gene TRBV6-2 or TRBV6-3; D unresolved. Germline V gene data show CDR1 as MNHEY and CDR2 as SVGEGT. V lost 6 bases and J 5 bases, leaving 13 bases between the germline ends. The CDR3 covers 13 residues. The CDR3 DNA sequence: TGTGCCAGCAGACCTCCGGTAATTGAGACCCAGTACTTC. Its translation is CASRPPVIETQYF.

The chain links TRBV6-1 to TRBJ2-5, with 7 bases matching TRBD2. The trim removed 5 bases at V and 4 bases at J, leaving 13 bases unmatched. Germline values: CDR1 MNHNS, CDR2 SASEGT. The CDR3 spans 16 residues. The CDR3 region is CASSRPGGGFVETQYF. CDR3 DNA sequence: TGTGCCAGCAGTCGACCTGGCGGGGGTTTCGTAGAGACCCAGTACTTC.

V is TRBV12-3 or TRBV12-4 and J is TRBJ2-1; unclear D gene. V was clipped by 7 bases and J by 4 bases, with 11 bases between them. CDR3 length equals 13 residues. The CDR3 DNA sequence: TGTGCCAGCACCGCCGGGCCTTACAATGAGCAGTTCTTC. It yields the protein CASTAGPYNEQFF.

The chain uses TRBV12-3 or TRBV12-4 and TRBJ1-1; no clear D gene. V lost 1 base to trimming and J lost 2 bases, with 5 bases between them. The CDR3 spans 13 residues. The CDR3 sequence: CASSLVANTEAFF. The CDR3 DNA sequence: TGTGCCAGCAGTTTAGTGGCCAACACTGAAGCTTTCTTT.

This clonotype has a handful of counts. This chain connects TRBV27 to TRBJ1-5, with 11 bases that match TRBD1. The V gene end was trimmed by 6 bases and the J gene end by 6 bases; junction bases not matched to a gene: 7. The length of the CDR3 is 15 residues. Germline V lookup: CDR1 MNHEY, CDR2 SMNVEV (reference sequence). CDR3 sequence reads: CASSLGQGAVQPQHF. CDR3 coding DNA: TGTGCCAGCAGCCTCGGACAGGGGGCCGTTCAGCCCCAGCATTTT.

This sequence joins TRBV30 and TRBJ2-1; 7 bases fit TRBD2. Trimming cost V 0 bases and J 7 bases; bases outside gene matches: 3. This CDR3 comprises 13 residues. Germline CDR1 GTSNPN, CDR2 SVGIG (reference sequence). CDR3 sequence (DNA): TGTGCCTGGAGTGTACTGGGGGGGAATGAGCAGTTCTTC. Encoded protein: CAWSVLGGNEQFF.

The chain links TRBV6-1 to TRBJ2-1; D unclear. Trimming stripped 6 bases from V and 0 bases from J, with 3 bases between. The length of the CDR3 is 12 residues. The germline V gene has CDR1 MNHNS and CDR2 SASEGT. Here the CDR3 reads CASRFSYNEQFF. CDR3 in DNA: TGTGCCAGCAGATTCTCCTACAATGAGCAGTTCTTC.

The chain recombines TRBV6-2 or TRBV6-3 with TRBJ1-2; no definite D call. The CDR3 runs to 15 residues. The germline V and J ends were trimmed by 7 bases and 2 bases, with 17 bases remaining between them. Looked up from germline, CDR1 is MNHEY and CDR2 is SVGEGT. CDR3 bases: TGTGCCAGCAAGAAGGAGGGCTTTCCGAACTATGGCTACACCTTC. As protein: CASKKEGFPNYGYTF.

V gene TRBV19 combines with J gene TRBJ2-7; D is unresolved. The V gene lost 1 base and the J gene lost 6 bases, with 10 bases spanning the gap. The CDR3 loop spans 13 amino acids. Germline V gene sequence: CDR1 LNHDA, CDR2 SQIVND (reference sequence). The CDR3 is CASSIGAKGEQYF. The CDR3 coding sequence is TGTGCCAGTAGTATAGGCGCCAAAGGCGAGCAGTACTTC.

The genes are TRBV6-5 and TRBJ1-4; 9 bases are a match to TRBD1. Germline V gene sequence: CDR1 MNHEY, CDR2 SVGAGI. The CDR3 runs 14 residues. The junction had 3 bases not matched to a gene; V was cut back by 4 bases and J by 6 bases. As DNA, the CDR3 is TGTGCCAGCAGTTTCGGGGACAGGGATGAAAAACTGTTTTTT. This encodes CASSFGDRDEKLFF.

The CDR3 protein is CASSIGPGQGDPSMNTEAFF. CDR3 in DNA: TGTGCCAGTAGTATAGGACCCGGACAGGGGGACCCATCCATGAACACTGAAGCTTTCTTT. The chain couples TRBV19 to TRBJ1-1; TRBD1 agrees at 10 bases. CDR3 length equals 20 residues. Germline trimming cut 1 base from V and 0 bases from J; bases unmatched to any gene: 14. The germline V gene has CDR1 LNHDA and CDR2 SQIVND (reference sequence).

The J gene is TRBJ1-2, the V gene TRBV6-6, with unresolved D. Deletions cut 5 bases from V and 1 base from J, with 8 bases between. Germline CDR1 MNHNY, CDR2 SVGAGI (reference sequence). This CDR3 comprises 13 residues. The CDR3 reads CASSPSVNYGYTF. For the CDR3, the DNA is TGTGCCAGCAGTCCCTCTGTTAACTATGGCTACACCTTC.

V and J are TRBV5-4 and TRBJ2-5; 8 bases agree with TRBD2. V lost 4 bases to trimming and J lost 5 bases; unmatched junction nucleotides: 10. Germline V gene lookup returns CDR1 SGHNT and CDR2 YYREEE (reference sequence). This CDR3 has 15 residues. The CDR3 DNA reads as TGTGCCAGCAGCGGTGATGAGCGGGGGTGGGAGACCCAGTACTTC. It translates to CASSGDERGWETQYF.

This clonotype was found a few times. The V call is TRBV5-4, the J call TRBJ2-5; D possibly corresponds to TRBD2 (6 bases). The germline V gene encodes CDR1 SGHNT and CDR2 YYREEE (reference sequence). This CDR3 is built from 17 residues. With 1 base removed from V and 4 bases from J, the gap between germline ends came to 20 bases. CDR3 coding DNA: TGTGCCAGCAGCTTGTTCGGTACCGGGGGAAGGGGAGAGACCCAGTACTTC. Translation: CASSLFGTGGRGETQYF.

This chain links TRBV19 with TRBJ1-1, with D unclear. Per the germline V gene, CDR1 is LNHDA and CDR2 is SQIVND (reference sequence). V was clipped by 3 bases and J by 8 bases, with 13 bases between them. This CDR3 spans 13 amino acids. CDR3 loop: CASSMVQAREAFF. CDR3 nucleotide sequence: TGTGCCAGTAGTATGGTGCAGGCCCGAGAAGCTTTCTTT.

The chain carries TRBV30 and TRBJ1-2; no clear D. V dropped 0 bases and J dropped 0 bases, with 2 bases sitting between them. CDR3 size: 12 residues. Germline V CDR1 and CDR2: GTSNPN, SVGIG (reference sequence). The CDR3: CAWSVTNYGYTF. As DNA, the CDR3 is TGTGCCTGGAGTGTAACTAACTATGGCTACACCTTC.

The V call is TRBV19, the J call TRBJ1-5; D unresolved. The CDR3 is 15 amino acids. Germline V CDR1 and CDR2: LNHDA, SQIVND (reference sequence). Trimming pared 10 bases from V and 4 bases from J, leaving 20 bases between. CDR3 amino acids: CATDAVGRSNQPQHF. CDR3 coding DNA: TGTGCCACCGACGCCGTAGGGCGGAGTAATCAGCCCCAGCATTTT.